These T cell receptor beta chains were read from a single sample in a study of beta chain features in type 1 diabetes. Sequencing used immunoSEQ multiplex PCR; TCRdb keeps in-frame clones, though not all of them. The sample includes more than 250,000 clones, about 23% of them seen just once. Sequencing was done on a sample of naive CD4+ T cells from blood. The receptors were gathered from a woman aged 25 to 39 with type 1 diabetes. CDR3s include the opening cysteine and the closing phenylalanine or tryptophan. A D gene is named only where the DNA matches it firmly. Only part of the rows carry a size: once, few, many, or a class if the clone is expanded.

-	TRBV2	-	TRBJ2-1	CASKGDFSYNEQFF	TGTGCCAGCAAAGGGGACTTCTCCTACAATGAGCAGTTCTTC
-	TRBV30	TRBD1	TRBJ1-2	CAWSRTGSYGYTF	TGTGCCTGGAGTCGGACAGGGAGCTATGGCTACACCTTC
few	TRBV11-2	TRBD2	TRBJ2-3	CASSLAATAGGGYVDTQYF	TGTGCCAGCAGCTTAGCTGCCACGGCGGGAGGGGGGTATGTGGATACGCAGTATTTT
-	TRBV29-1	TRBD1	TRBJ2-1	CSGILGTGGIEQFF	TGCAGCGGGATATTGGGGACAGGGGGTATTGAGCAGTTCTTC
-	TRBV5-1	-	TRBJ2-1	CASSPPGESSSNEQFF	TGCGCCAGCAGCCCCCCTGGGGAGTCTAGCAGCAATGAGCAGTTCTTC
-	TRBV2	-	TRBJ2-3	CASEWSTGTDTQYF	TGTGCCAGCGAATGGTCTACGGGGACAGATACGCAGTATTTT
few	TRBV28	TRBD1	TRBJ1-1	CASSLPGGSTEAFF	TGTGCCAGCAGTTTACCAGGGGGCTCCACTGAAGCTTTCTTT
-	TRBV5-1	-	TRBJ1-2	CASSFNIGPRYGYTF	TGCGCCAGCAGCTTCAATATTGGGCCACGTTATGGCTACACCTTC
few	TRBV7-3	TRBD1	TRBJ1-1	CASSPGTGRHTEAFF	TGTGCCAGCAGCCCGGGGACAGGGCGTCATACTGAAGCTTTCTTT
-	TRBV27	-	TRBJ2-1	CASSSQNRVGSYNEQFF	TGTGCCAGCAGTTCACAGAACAGGGTGGGCTCCTACAATGAGCAGTTCTTC
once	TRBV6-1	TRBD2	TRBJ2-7	CASSAGLAGDVREQYF	TGTGCCAGCAGTGCAGGACTAGCGGGAGACGTTCGCGAGCAGTACTTC
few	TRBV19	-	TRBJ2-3	CASWNGDGSTDTQYF	TGTGCCAGTTGGAATGGGGACGGGAGTACAGATACGCAGTATTTT
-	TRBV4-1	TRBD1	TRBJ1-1	CASSQDGQGFTEAFF	TGCGCCAGCAGCCAAGATGGACAGGGATTTACTGAAGCTTTCTTT
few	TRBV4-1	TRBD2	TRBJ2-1	CASSQDPGLAGGFF	TGCGCCAGCAGCCAAGACCCGGGACTAGCCGGGGGGTTCTTC
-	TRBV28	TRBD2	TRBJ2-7	CASRWGAGLDSSYEQYF	TGTGCCAGCAGGTGGGGGGCGGGACTAGATAGCTCCTACGAGCAGTACTTC
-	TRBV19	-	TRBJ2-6	CASRSRHSGANVLTF	TGTGCCAGTAGATCCAGGCACTCTGGGGCCAACGTCCTGACTTTC
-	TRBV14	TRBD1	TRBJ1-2	CASSHWTGGYGYTF	TGTGCCAGCAGCCACTGGACAGGGGGGTATGGCTACACCTTC
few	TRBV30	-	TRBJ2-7	CAWSVLGGYEQYF	TGTGCCTGGAGTGTCCTAGGCGGCTACGAGCAGTACTTC
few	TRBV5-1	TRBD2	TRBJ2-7	CASSPGTSGSNEQYF	TGCGCCAGCAGCCCCGGGACTAGCGGGAGTAACGAGCAGTACTTC
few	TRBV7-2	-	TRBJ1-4	CASSFTGEEKLFF	TGTGCCAGCAGCTTCACGGGAGAGGAAAAACTGTTTTTT
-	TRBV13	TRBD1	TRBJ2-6	CASSLAGGSGANVLTF	TGTGCCAGCAGCTTAGCAGGGGGCTCTGGGGCCAACGTCCTGACTTTC
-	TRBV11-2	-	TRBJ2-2	CASSTHRRTGELFF	TGTGCCAGCAGCACGCACCGGAGGACCGGGGAGCTGTTTTTT
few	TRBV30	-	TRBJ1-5	CAWSKQGDQPQHF	TGTGCCTGGTCCAAACAGGGCGATCAGCCCCAGCATTTT
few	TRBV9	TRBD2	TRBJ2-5	CASSVGLAGLQETQYF	TGTGCCAGCAGCGTAGGACTAGCGGGACTCCAAGAGACCCAGTACTTC
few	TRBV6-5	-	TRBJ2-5	CASRGHNQETQYF	TGTGCCAGCAGGGGACATAACCAAGAGACCCAGTACTTC
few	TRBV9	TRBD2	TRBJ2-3	CASSVGVSGSSDTQYF	TGTGCCAGCAGCGTAGGCGTTAGCGGGAGTTCAGATACGCAGTATTTT
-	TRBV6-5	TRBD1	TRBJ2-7	CASSQPGQQLYEQYF	TGTGCCAGCAGCCAGCCGGGACAGCAGCTCTACGAGCAGTACTTC
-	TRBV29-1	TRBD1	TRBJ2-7	CSVAGGQRTYEQYF	TGCAGCGTTGCAGGGGGACAAAGGACCTACGAGCAGTACTTC
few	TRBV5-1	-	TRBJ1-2	CASSLLPGDGGSGGYTF	TGCGCCAGCAGCCTCCTACCAGGGGACGGTGGGTCAGGCGGCTACACCTTC
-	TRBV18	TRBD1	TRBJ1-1	CASSPQGENTEAFF	TGTGCCAGCTCACCTCAGGGGGAAAACACTGAAGCTTTCTTT
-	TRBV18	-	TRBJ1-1	CASSPPSRQDPEAFF	TGTGCCAGCTCACCACCCTCAAGACAGGATCCTGAAGCTTTCTTT
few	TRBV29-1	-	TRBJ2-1	CSARDNDNNEQFF	TGCAGCGCCCGGGATAACGACAACAATGAGCAGTTCTTC
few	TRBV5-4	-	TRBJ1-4	CASSLAATNEKLFF	TGTGCCAGCAGCTTGGCTGCAACTAATGAAAAACTGTTTTTT
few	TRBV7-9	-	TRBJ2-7	CASSPTDSFYEQYF	TGTGCCAGCAGCCCGACGGACAGTTTCTACGAGCAGTACTTC
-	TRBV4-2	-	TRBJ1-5	CASSQAGDSNQPQHF	TGTGCCAGCAGCCAAGCAGGGGATAGCAATCAGCCCCAGCATTTT
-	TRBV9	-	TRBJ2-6	CASSVAPGSGANVLTF	TGTGCCAGCAGCGTAGCCCCCGGGAGCGGGGCCAACGTCCTGACTTTC
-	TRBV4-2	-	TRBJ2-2	CASSQVPPQGSGELFF	TGTGCCAGCAGCCAAGTCCCCCCACAGGGCTCCGGGGAGCTGTTTTTT
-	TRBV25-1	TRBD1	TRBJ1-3	CASSDDREFGNTIYF	TGTGCCAGCAGCGATGACAGGGAATTTGGAAACACCATATATTTT
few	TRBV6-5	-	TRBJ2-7	CASSYVYGEGEYEQYF	TGTGCCAGCAGTTACGTTTACGGGGAGGGGGAGTACGAGCAGTACTTC
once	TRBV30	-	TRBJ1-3	CAWNPDTGNTIYF	TGTGCCTGGAACCCAGATACTGGAAACACCATATATTTT
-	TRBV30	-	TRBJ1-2	CAWSAQTNYGYTF	TGTGCCTGGAGTGCACAAACAAACTATGGCTACACCTTC
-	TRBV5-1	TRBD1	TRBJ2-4	CASSVGQGRTKNIQYF	TGCGCCAGCAGCGTCGGACAGGGGAGAACCAAAAACATTCAGTACTTC